These 16 T cell receptor beta chains share one sample of origin, sequenced in a study of control samples from healthy donors and cancer patients. Profiled with immunoSEQ multiplex PCR; TCRdb holds only in-frame clones, not every one. The profile shows around 75,000 clones, over 75% of them singletons. The sample taken for sequencing was blood. All receptors come from a man aged 45 to 65 in good health.

The chain links TRBV6-2 or TRBV6-3 to TRBJ2-7; 8 bases map to TRBD1. The CDR3 has 15 amino acids. Germline assignment: CDR1 MNHEY and CDR2 SVGEGT. J gave up 5 bases and V 5 bases, and 11 bases lay outside the gene matches. The CDR3 loop is CASSPQGARYHEQYF. The CDR3 region has the DNA TGTGCCAGCAGTCCGCAGGGGGCGCGTTACCACGAGCAGTACTTC.

There are a few counts of this clone. V usage is TRBV2 and J usage is TRBJ1-4; D is ambiguous. The CDR3 spans 12 residues. Germline loops: CDR1 SNHLY, CDR2 FYNNEI. Trimming removed 7 bases from V and 7 bases from J, with 10 bases in between. The CDR3 is CASTGVSEKLFF. The DNA of the CDR3 is TGTGCCAGCACTGGGGTTAGTGAAAAACTGTTTTTT.

J is TRBJ2-7 and V is TRBV5-4; D is perhaps TRBD2 (7 bases). V lost 1 base and J 2 bases, leaving 16 bases between the germline ends. This CDR3 has 16 residues. Germline V gives CDR1 SGHNT, CDR2 YYREEE (reference sequence). CDR3 sequence: CASSLPGGGPTYEQYF. The CDR3 DNA is TGTGCCAGCAGCTTGCCGGGCGGGGGCCCAACCTACGAGCAGTACTTC. The variable domain in full, completed from reference TRBV5-4 and TRBJ2-7, reads ETGVTQSPTHLIKTRGQQVTLRCSSQSGHNTVSWYQQALGQGPQFIFQYYREEENGRGNFPPRFSGLQFPNYSSELNVNALELDDSALYLCASSLPGGGPTYEQYFGPGTRLTVT.

The chain uses TRBV14 and TRBJ2-1, with 12 positions matching TRBD1. Germline V gene sequence: CDR1 SGHDN, CDR2 FVKESK. The CDR3 is made up of 18 amino acids. J gave up 3 bases and V 0 bases, and 6 bases lay outside the gene matches. The CDR3 loop is CASSQDQGTGGFYNEQFF. DNA of the CDR3: TGTGCCAGCAGCCAAGATCAAGGGACAGGGGGCTTCTACAATGAGCAGTTCTTC.

The chain carries TRBV7-2 and TRBJ1-5; 7 bases map to TRBD1. V lost 6 bases and J lost 7; bases outside the gene matches: 12. Per the germline V gene, CDR1 is SGHTA and CDR2 is FQGNSA. This CDR3 region has 15 residues. The CDR3 reads CASSPTGAYGQPQHF. Here the CDR3 DNA reads TGTGCCAGCAGTCCAACAGGGGCGTATGGGCAGCCCCAGCATTTT.

The J gene is TRBJ2-2, the V gene TRBV14; D gene uncertain. The CDR3 runs 13 residues. V shed 1 base and J shed 5 bases, with 5 bases lying between them. Germline lookup yields CDR1 SGHDN and CDR2 FVKESK. The CDR3 here is CASSQVPTGELFF. DNA for the CDR3: TGTGCCAGCAGCCAAGTGCCTACCGGGGAGCTGTTTTTT. Based on the CDR3 plus reference TRBV14 and TRBJ2-2, the full variable domain is EAGVTQFPSHSVIEKGQTVTLRCDPISGHDNLYWYRRVMGKEIKFLLHFVKESKQDESGMPNNRFLAERTGGTYSTLKVQPAELEDSGVYFCASSQVPTGELFFGEGSRLTVL.

V and J are TRBV5-5 and TRBJ2-1; 7 bases are a match to TRBD1. The germline V gene has CDR1 SGHKS and CDR2 YYEKEE (reference sequence). The trim removed 4 bases at V and 6 bases at J, leaving 13 bases unmatched. This CDR3 comprises 16 residues. The CDR3 region is CASSPTGAPVLNEQFF. CDR3 nucleotide sequence: TGTGCCAGCAGCCCAACAGGGGCCCCCGTCCTCAATGAGCAGTTCTTC.

The chain carries TRBV11-2 and TRBJ2-7; TRBD2 agrees at 11 bases. Losses at the gene ends were 3 bases for V and 2 bases for J; bases not matched to a gene: 3. Germline V gene sequence: CDR1 SGHAT, CDR2 FQNNGV. CDR3 size: 15 residues. Here the CDR3 DNA reads TGTGCCAGCAGCTTGACTAGCGGGAATACCTACGAGCAGTACTTC. Protein product: CASSLTSGNTYEQYF.

V is TRBV7-2 and J is TRBJ1-1; D is ambiguous. The V end lost 4 bases, the J end lost 11 bases, and 14 bases lay between the germline ends. Germline CDR1 is SGHTA and CDR2 is FQGNSA. CDR3 length: 12 amino acids. CDR3 nucleotide sequence: TGTGCCAGCAGCTACGACGGCGCGGAGGCTTTCTTT. Translation gives CASSYDGAEAFF.

V is TRBV25-1 and J is TRBJ1-1; maybe TRBD1 (5 bases). The CDR3 is 14 residues long. Trimming left V 4 bases short and J 4 bases short, with 13 bases between. Germline loops: CDR1 MGHDK, CDR2 SYGVNS. CDR3 DNA: TGTGCCAGCAGTGGCATGGGGGAGGCCACTGAAGCTTTCTTT. Amino acid sequence: CASSGMGEATEAFF.

This chain connects TRBV25-1 to TRBJ2-7; 12 bases are shared with TRBD1. Germline V gives CDR1 MGHDK, CDR2 SYGVNS. There are 15 residues in the CDR3. Losses at the gene ends were 4 bases for V and 6 bases for J; bases not matched to a gene: 7. The CDR3 protein is CASSAGQGARIEQYF. CDR3 nucleotides: TGTGCCAGCAGTGCGGGACAGGGGGCGCGTATCGAGCAGTACTTC.

V is TRBV18 and J is TRBJ1-6; a weak D match, TRBD1 (6 bases). Germline V lookup: CDR1 KGHSH, CDR2 LQKENI. Deletions cut 3 bases from V and 7 bases from J, with 10 bases between. The CDR3 extends over 14 amino acids. The CDR3 nucleotides are TGTGCCAGCTCACCTCCAGGGGAAAATTCACCCCTCCACTTT. Residues: CASSPPGENSPLHF.

This chain joins TRBV18 and TRBJ1-6, with D possibly matching TRBD1 (5 bases). Trimming removed 4 bases from V and 7 bases from J, with 11 bases in between. The germline V gene encodes CDR1 KGHSH and CDR2 LQKENI. The CDR3 loop spans 14 amino acids. The CDR3: CASSLGGENSPLHF. The CDR3 DNA reads TGTGCCAGCTCACTCGGGGGGGAAAATTCACCCCTCCACTTT.

On this clone: This specimen includes other DNA sequences encoding the same CDR3. The J gene is TRBJ1-1, the V gene TRBV14; no clear D. Germline CDR1 is SGHDN and CDR2 is FVKESK. This CDR3 has 15 amino acids. Deletions cut 0 bases from V and 0 bases from J, with 8 bases between. Written as DNA, the CDR3 is TGTGCCAGCAGCCAAGAGGTCGGAATGAACACTGAAGCTTTCTTT. Translating gives CASSQEVGMNTEAFF.

The chain employs TRBV5-4 and TRBJ1-2; 12 positions agree with TRBD1. In germline, CDR1 is SGHNT, CDR2 YYREEE (reference sequence). The CDR3 is 15 residues long. V was pared by 4 bases and J by 6 bases, with 7 bases of the junction left unmatched. The CDR3 loop reads CASSAPGQGANGYTF. The DNA for the CDR3 is TGTGCCAGCAGCGCACCGGGACAGGGGGCGAATGGCTACACCTTC.

CDR3 DNA: TGTGCCAGCAGTTATCAAGGGGGATCCACTGAAGCTTTCTTT. Translation gives CASSYQGGSTEAFF. The chain has TRBV27 and TRBJ1-1, with a tentative D call TRBD1 (6 bases). CDR3 length: 14 amino acids. Trimming removed 4 bases at V and 4 bases at J, with 13 bases between. Per germline, CDR1 MNHEY and CDR2 SMNVEV (reference sequence).